This T cell receptor (beta chain) emerged from a study of T cells after yellow fever vaccination. At the level of the study: With SMART-Seq v4 Ultra Low Input, the fractions containing low cell numbers were prepared.

This clonotype was seen more than once but under ten times. Researchers made TCR cDNA using 5'RACE template switching, and this step added a universal primer site and UMIs. TCRdb passed the 5' RACE reads through MiXCR, listing each CDR3 protein once. Altogether under 500,000 distinct CDR3 sequences are present, about 19% being singletons, with the ten largest covering 15% to 20%. The CDR3 is made up of 15 amino acids. The V gene end was trimmed by 2 bases and the J gene end by 3 bases; junction bases not matched to a gene: 3. The V call is TRBV12-3 or TRBV12-4, the J call TRBJ2-1; the match to TRBD2 covers 8 bases. Material: PBMCs, obtained before the yellow fever booster vaccination. This clonotype originated in a man aged 18 to 35 who received the YFV17D yellow fever vaccine. The CDR3 region is CASSLSGGHYNEQFF. In DNA, the CDR3 is TGTGCCAGCAGTTTATCGGGGGGGCACTACAATGAGCAGTTCTTC.